The 15 T cell receptor beta chains given below trace back to one sample, sequenced in a study of OX40 agonist ivuxolimab in advanced cancers. Here immunoSEQ multiplex PCR was the method, and the copy in TCRdb shows in-frame clones only, minus some. This sample has about 100,000 clones, with 91% found just once. The sequencing used CD4+ or CD8+ T cells sorted from blood, collected in a trial of the OX40 agonist ivuxolimab. The receptors here all came from an adult with an advanced solid tumor such as melanoma, head and neck, liver or kidney cancer.

The rearrangement links TRBV18 to TRBJ2-2; D may correspond to TRBD1 or TRBD2 (6 bases each). Germline assignment: CDR1 KGHSH and CDR2 LQKENI. The CDR3 length is 15 residues. Trimming shortened V by 5 bases and J by 0 bases, and 10 bases separated the two germline ends. The CDR3 reads CASSNREANTGELFF. DNA for the CDR3: TGTGCCAGCTCAAACAGGGAGGCGAACACCGGGGAGCTGTTTTTT.

The rearrangement joins TRBV7-9 to TRBJ2-5, with D unresolved. The germline V gene has CDR1 SEHNR and CDR2 FQNEAQ (reference sequence). V was clipped by 4 bases and J by 3 bases, with 3 bases between them. The CDR3 runs 11 residues. CDR3 amino acids: CASSSKETQYF. The CDR3 nucleotides read TGTGCCAGCAGCTCAAAAGAGACCCAGTACTTC.

This clone has just one count. V usage is TRBV6-5 and J usage is TRBJ2-3, with TRBD1 matching 7 bases. The junction had 2 bases not matched to a gene; V was cut back by 4 bases and J by 1 base. CDR1 is MNHEY, CDR2 SVGAGI, per germline. This CDR3 has 14 amino acids. CDR3 loop: CASSSTGGTDTQYF. Written as DNA, the CDR3 is TGTGCCAGCAGTTCAACAGGGGGCACAGATACGCAGTATTTT.

The chain has TRBV7-3 and TRBJ2-1; possibly TRBD2 for D (5 bases). This CDR3 contains 15 residues. The germline CDR1 and CDR2 sequences are SGHTA and FQGTGA. With 1 base removed from V and 4 bases from J, the gap between germline ends came to 11 bases. CDR3 nucleotide sequence: TGTGCCAGCAGCTTAAGCTCGACGGGATACAATGAGCAGTTCTTC. It specifies CASSLSSTGYNEQFF.

The rearrangement uses TRBV2 and TRBJ1-5; D is unclear. From germline, CDR1 is SNHLY and CDR2 FYNNEI. This CDR3 comprises 12 residues. The V end was cut by 7 bases, the J end by 3 bases, with 7 bases between. CDR3 in amino acids: CASTRTNQPQHF. The CDR3 coding sequence is TGTGCCAGCACCCGCACCAATCAGCCCCAGCATTTT.

The rearrangement uses TRBV7-2 and TRBJ2-7, with 12 nucleotides matching TRBD2. CDR3 length: 15 amino acids. Germline V gene data show CDR1 as SGHTA and CDR2 as FQGNSA. V was clipped by 1 base and J by 4 bases; unmatched bases: 2. CDR3 sequence (DNA): TGTGCCAGCAGCTTAGGTACTAGCGGGAGGTACGAGCAGTACTTC. Amino acids: CASSLGTSGRYEQYF.

V gene TRBV7-2 combines with J gene TRBJ1-1; D call uncertain. The CDR3 has 14 amino acids. Germline assignment: CDR1 SGHTA and CDR2 FQGNSA. Trimming removed 10 bases at V and 0 bases at J, with 15 bases between. The CDR3 here is CAITGRLLNTEAFF. CDR3 in DNA: TGTGCCATAACCGGTCGGCTGTTGAACACTGAAGCTTTCTTT.

The chain couples TRBV7-9 to TRBJ2-3, with TRBD1 matching over 7 bases. V dropped 5 bases and J dropped 13; count of bases not matched to a gene: 18. The CDR3 contains 15 residues. Germline V lookup: CDR1 SEHNR, CDR2 FQNEAQ (reference sequence). The CDR3 is CASSTRLGGPTRKYF. The DNA of the CDR3 is TGTGCCAGCAGCACTCGCCTAGGGGGCCCCACACGGAAGTATTTT. The whole variable domain, filled in from reference TRBV7-9 and TRBJ2-3, reads DTGVSQNPRHKITKRGQNVTFRCDPISEHNRLYWYRQTLGQGPEFLTYFQNEAQLEKSRLLSDRFSAERPKGSFSTLEIQRTEQGDSAMYLCASSTRLGGPTRKYFGPGTRLTVL.

Only one count was recorded for this clone. The chain carries TRBV21-1 and TRBJ2-7; the table's D call of TRBD2 was not tested on the DNA. TRBV21-1 is labeled a pseudogene. The CDR3 covers 15 residues. The CDR3 DNA is TGTGCCAGCAGTCCTAAAGACCCGGGTAACTACGAGCAGTACTTC. It translates to CASSPKDPGNYEQYF.

This CDR3 is CASSPLNNEQFF. DNA for the CDR3: TGTGCCAGCTCACCCCTAAACAATGAGCAGTTCTTC. The V and J genes are TRBV18 and TRBJ2-1; no reliable D call. Deletions cut 3 bases from V and 5 bases from J, with 5 bases between. Germline assignment: CDR1 KGHSH and CDR2 LQKENI. This CDR3 contains 12 residues.

The chain recombines TRBV28 with TRBJ2-7, with D possibly matching TRBD1 (5 bases). Germline V CDR1 and CDR2: MDHEN, SYDVKM. The CDR3 spans 15 residues. V was clipped by 5 bases and J by 0 bases, with 14 bases between them. CDR3 in DNA: TGTGCCAGCAGTCAGGGCTGGTGGAGCTCCTACGAGCAGTACTTC. Residues: CASSQGWWSSYEQYF.

This clone was detected only once. This chain connects TRBV4-2 to TRBJ2-7; D is tentatively TRBD1 or TRBD2 (5 bases each). Trimming pared 1 base from V and 3 bases from J, leaving 16 bases between. The germline gives CDR1 LGHNA, CDR2 YNFKEQ. The CDR3 is made up of 16 amino acids. The CDR3 sequence is CASSQGRPRDGYEQYF. CDR3 in DNA: TGTGCCAGCAGCCAAGGCCGCCCCAGGGACGGCTACGAGCAGTACTTC.

Only a few counts were recorded for this clone. The rearrangement uses TRBV9 and TRBJ1-2; D is uncertain. The CDR3 runs to 11 residues. The germline V gene encodes CDR1 SGDLS and CDR2 YYNGEE. Deletions cut 3 bases from V and 4 bases from J, with 4 bases between. The DNA of the CDR3 is TGTGCCAGCAGCGGAGTCTATGGCTACACCTTC. As protein: CASSGVYGYTF.

CDR3 amino acids: CASSLVGNLIAQHF. The CDR3 DNA reads as TGTGCCAGCAGTTTAGTCGGGAATCTCATAGCCCAGCATTTT. The V call is TRBV28, the J call TRBJ1-5, with unresolved D. The CDR3 consists of 14 residues. V shed 2 bases and J shed 11 bases, with 16 bases lying between them. The germline V gene has CDR1 MDHEN and CDR2 SYDVKM.

The chain carries TRBV2 and TRBJ1-5; D ambiguous. The CDR3 covers 14 residues. Per the germline V gene, CDR1 is SNHLY and CDR2 is FYNNEI. V was cut by 2 bases and J by 4 bases, with 9 bases left in between. CDR3 region: CASSEQLGNQPQHF. In nucleotides, the CDR3 is TGTGCCAGCAGTGAACAACTCGGGAATCAGCCCCAGCATTTT. Full variable domain (remainder filled in from reference TRBV2 and TRBJ1-5): EPEVTQTPSHQVTQMGQEVILRCVPISNHLYFYWYRQILGQKVEFLVSFYNNEISEKSEIFDDQFSVERPDGSNFTLKIRSTKLEDSAMYFCASSEQLGNQPQHFGDGTRLSIL.